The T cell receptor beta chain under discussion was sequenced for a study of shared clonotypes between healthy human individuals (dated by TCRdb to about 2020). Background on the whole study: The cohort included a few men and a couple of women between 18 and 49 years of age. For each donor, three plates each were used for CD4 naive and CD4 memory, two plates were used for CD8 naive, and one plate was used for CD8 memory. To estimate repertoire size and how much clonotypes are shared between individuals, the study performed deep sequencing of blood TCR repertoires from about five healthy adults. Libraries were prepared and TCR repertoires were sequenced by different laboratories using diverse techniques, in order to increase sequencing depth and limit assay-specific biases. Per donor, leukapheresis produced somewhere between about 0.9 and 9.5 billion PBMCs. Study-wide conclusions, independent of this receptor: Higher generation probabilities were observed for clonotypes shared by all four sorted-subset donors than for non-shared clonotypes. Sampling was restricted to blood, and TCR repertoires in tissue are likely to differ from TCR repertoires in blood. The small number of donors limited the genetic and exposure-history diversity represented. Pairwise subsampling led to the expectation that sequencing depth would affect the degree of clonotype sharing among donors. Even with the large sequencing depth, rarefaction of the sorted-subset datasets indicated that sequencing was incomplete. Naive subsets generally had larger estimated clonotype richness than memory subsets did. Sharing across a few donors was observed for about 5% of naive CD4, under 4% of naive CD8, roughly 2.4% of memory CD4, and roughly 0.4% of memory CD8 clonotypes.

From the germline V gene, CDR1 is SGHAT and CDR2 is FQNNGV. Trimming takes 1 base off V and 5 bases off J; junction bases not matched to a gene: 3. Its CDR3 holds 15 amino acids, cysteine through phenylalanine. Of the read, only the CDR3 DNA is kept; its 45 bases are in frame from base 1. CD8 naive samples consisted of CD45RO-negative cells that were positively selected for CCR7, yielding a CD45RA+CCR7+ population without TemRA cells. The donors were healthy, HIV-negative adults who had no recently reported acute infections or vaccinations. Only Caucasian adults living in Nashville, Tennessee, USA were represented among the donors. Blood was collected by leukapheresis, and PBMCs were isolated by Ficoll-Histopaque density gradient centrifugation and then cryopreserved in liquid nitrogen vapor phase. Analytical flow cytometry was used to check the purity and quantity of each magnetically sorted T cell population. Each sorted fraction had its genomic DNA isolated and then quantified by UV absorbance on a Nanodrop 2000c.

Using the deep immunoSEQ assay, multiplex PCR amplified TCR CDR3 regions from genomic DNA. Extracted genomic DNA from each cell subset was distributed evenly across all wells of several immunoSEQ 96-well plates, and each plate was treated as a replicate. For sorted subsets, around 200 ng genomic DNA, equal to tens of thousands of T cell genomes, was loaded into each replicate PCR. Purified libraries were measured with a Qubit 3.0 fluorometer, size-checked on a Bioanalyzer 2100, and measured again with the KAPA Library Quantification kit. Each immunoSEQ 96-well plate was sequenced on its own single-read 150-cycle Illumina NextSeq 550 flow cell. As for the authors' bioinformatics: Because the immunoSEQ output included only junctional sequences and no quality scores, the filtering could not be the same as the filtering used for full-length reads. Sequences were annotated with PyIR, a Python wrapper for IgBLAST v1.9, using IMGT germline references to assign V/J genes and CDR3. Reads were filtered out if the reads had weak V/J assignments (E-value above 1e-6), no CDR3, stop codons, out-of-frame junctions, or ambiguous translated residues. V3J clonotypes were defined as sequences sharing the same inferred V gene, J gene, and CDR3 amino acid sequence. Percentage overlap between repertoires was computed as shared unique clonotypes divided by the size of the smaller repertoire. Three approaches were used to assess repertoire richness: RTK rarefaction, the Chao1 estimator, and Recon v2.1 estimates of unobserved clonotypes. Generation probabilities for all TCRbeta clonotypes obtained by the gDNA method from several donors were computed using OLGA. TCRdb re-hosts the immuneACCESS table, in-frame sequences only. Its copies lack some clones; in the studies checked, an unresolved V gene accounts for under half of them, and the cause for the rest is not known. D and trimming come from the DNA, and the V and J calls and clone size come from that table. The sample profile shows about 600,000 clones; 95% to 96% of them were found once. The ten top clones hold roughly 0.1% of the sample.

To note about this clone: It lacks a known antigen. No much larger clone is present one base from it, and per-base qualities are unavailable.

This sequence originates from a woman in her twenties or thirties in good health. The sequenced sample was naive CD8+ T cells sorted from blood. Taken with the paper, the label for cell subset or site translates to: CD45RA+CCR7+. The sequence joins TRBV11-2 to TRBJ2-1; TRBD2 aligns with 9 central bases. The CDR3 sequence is CASSLGSGSHNEQFF. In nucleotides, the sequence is TGTGCCAGCAGCTTAGGTAGCGGGAGTCACAATGAGCAGTTCTTC.